Sequencing of this T cell receptor beta chain was carried out in a study of OX40 agonist ivuxolimab in advanced cancers. Study-level results: Relative to CD4+, CD8+ T cells held more expanded clones on average. Antigen specificity remained undetermined for the expanded peripheral T cells. Partly responding patients at 0.1-3.0 mg/kg showed some of the smallest clonal expansion.

This clone was seen only a few times. What it binds is unknown. CDR1 is SGHAT, CDR2 FQNNGV, per germline. The germline V and J ends were trimmed by 5 bases and 1 base, with 17 bases remaining between them. The CDR3 has 16 amino acids. TCRdb's copy holds only in-frame clones and misses some; the assay was immunoSEQ multiplex PCR. Of under 20,000 clones in the sample, 78% were seen once. Source: CD4+ or CD8+ T cells sorted from blood, taken in a trial of the OX40 agonist ivuxolimab. The rearrangement joins TRBV11-2 to TRBJ1-2; D call uncertain. The clonotype originates from an adult with an advanced solid tumor such as melanoma, head and neck, liver or kidney cancer. The CDR3 nucleotides are TGTGCCAGCAGCGACCTGGCGCAGGAAGATAACTATGGCTACACCTTC. Amino acids: CASSDLAQEDNYGYTF.